This paragraph reports one T cell receptor beta chain. The specificity of this receptor is unknown. No base-level quality is on record; no much larger clone is a single base apart. These data belong to a study of blood T cell repertoires in COVID-19 (dated by TCRdb to between 2020 and 2021). Regarding the complete study: Collaborator samples came from the United States, Italy and Spain and covered acute and convalescent phases of COVID-19. The material from the prospective study consisted of cDNA or gDNA derived from T cells, B-cell-depleted T cells, or PBMCs. Deeply sampled blood TCRbeta repertoires from subjects exposed to, actively infected with, or recovered from COVID-19 were included in the dataset. The repertoires were made available in a free public database intended to serve as a resource for research on the immune response to SARS-CoV-2. Nearly every sample came with metadata listing a de-identified subject ID, COVID-19 status, age in years and sex. Samples came from the ongoing ImmuneRACE study (first 160 participants) plus 1,254 subjects from 6 global collaborators. Where available, HLA class I and class II types were obtained from metadata supplied by the sample provider rather than from assay-based typing.

CDR1 and CDR2, per the germline V gene, are MNHEY and SVGAGI. Reading from cysteine to phenylalanine, the CDR3 counts 12 amino acids. The DNA shown is the 36-base CDR3, in frame from base 1. From V the trimming removes 10 bases and from J it removes 2 bases, while the gene matches leave 4 bases of the junction unaccounted for. Points the paper makes about the study in general: The quantity of clinical and demographic metadata differed by source and by participant and was supplied without curation.

TCRbeta CDR3 regions were amplified from genomic DNA using the immunoSEQ Assay, a bias-controlled multiplex PCR. In the paper's pipeline: Within the assay, amplification of reference gene primers was used to estimate how many nucleated cells each sample contained. To quantify the absolute abundance of each unique TCRbeta CDR3 rearrangement, sequence reads were collapsed and filtered. For each sample, productive Simpson clonality was calculated as the square root of Simpson's diversity index over productive rearrangements. TCRdb limited this immuneACCESS table to in-frame rearrangements with V and J called. A share of clones is missing; checked studies link under half to unresolved V genes, and the rest is unexplained. The V and J calls and the clone size are those of that table, but D and trimming were determined from the DNA. Across this sample there are approximately 270,000 clones, with approximately 90% seen only once. More than 0.75% of the sample rests with the top ten.

Whole blood was collected in K2EDTA tubes by collaborating institutions according to the institutions' own protocols. For TCRbeta analysis, collaborators shipped samples in one of three forms: frozen whole blood, isolated PBMCs, or DNA extracted from either of those sample types. The chain was built from TRBV6-5 and TRBJ2-7, with 8 bases aligning to TRBD1. This sequence originates from a man aged 25 to 40 with acute or convalescent COVID-19. Sequencing was carried out using peripheral blood. The DNA sequence is as follows: TGTGCCACCGAGACAGGGGCCTACGAGCAGTACTTC. It encodes CATETGAYEQYF.